A selection of T cell receptor beta chains follows, all from one sample in a study of shared clonotypes between healthy human individuals. Only in-frame clones appear in the TCRdb table, and some are missing; sequencing was by immunoSEQ multiplex PCR. The sample has roughly 2,000,000 clones; approximately 92% are singletons. The sample taken for sequencing was naive CD8+ T cells from PBMCs. These receptors originate from a man younger than 35 in good health. Some clones in this sample may be carry-over from other donors' samples. Each CDR3 is given with its conserved first and last residue. The D gene is left open where the match is weak. Clone size appears in some rows only: once, few, many, or a class for an expanded clone.

D: NA
size: NA
J: TRBJ2-3
V: TRBV7-9
CDR3: CASSFDREDTQYF
DNA: TGTGCCAGCAGCTTCGACAGAGAAGATACGCAGTATTTT

D: TRBD2
size: NA
J: TRBJ2-7
V: TRBV7-3
CDR3: CASSLTPGAGDEQYF
DNA: TGTGCCAGCAGCTTAACCCCCGGGGCGGGAGACGAGCAGTACTTC

D: NA
size: NA
J: TRBJ2-7
V: TRBV30
CDR3: CAWSIRDDPYEQYF
DNA: TGTGCCTGGAGCATCCGGGACGACCCCTACGAGCAGTACTTC

D: NA
size: NA
J: TRBJ2-1
V: TRBV27
CDR3: CASSKFSPSAVNEQFF
DNA: TGTGCCAGCAGCAAGTTTAGTCCCTCCGCGGTCAATGAGCAGTTCTTC

D: NA
size: NA
J: TRBJ1-2
V: TRBV7-6
CDR3: CASSSLLPVDGYTF
DNA: TGTGCCAGCAGCTCCCTCCTTCCGGTGGATGGCTACACCTTC

D: NA
size: NA
J: TRBJ2-3
V: TRBV27
CDR3: CASSLLHYSGRADTQYF
DNA: TGTGCCAGCAGTTTATTGCATTACTCCGGGAGAGCAGATACGCAGTATTTT

D: TRBD1
size: NA
J: TRBJ2-3
V: TRBV28
CDR3: CATNPRDRGTDTQYF
DNA: TGTGCCACCAACCCCCGGGACAGGGGAACAGATACGCAGTATTTT

D: NA
size: NA
J: TRBJ2-7
V: TRBV4-1
CDR3: CASSQGTGSVYEQYF
DNA: TGCGCCAGCAGCCAAGGTACAGGGTCGGTATACGAGCAGTACTTC

D: TRBD2
size: NA
J: TRBJ2-1
V: TRBV13
CDR3: CASSQLAASSPEQFF
DNA: TGTGCCAGCAGCCAGCTAGCGGCATCATCCCCGGAGCAGTTCTTC

D: NA
size: NA
J: TRBJ2-5
V: TRBV5-1
CDR3: CASSLSRIGETQYF
DNA: TGCGCCAGCAGCTTGTCCAGGATCGGGGAGACCCAGTACTTC

D: TRBD2
size: NA
J: TRBJ2-1
V: TRBV7-9
CDR3: CASSQKAGGLSYNEQFF
DNA: TGTGCCAGCAGCCAAAAAGCGGGAGGGCTCTCCTACAATGAGCAGTTCTTC

D: NA
size: NA
J: TRBJ1-2
V: TRBV6-1
CDR3: CASSETGGTNYGYTF
DNA: TGTGCCAGCAGTGAAACCGGGGGTACTAACTATGGCTACACCTTC

D: TRBD1
size: NA
J: TRBJ2-7
V: TRBV7-6
CDR3: CASSLLMGTGIYEQYF
DNA: TGTGCCAGCAGCTTATTAATGGGGACAGGGATCTACGAGCAGTACTTC

D: NA
size: NA
J: TRBJ1-1
V: TRBV5-5
CDR3: CASSLAAYEAFF
DNA: TGTGCCAGCAGCTTGGCTGCTTATGAAGCTTTCTTT

D: NA
size: NA
J: TRBJ2-3
V: TRBV5-4
CDR3: CAGGTQFRTDTQYF
DNA: TGTGCAGGGGGGACCCAGTTTCGCACAGATACGCAGTATTTT

D: NA
size: NA
J: TRBJ1-1
V: TRBV28
CDR3: CASGKGPSRDTEAFF
DNA: TGTGCCAGCGGAAAGGGACCTTCGAGGGACACTGAAGCTTTCTTT

D: TRBD2
size: NA
J: TRBJ2-2
V: TRBV28
CDR3: CASSPLGEGNTGELFF
DNA: TGTGCCAGCAGCCCGCTGGGGGAGGGAAACACCGGGGAGCTGTTTTTT

D: NA
size: NA
J: TRBJ2-3
V: TRBV11-2
CDR3: CASSLLTGLGDTQYF
DNA: TGTGCCAGCAGCTTGTTGACCGGCTTGGGAGATACGCAGTATTTT

D: TRBD1
size: NA
J: TRBJ1-3
V: TRBV4-2
CDR3: CASSQDRGQGTIYF
DNA: TGTGCCAGCAGCCAAGACAGGGGGCAGGGCACCATATATTTT

D: NA
size: NA
J: TRBJ2-2
V: TRBV19
CDR3: CASRDLRGDAGELFF
DNA: TGTGCCAGTAGAGATTTACGAGGGGACGCCGGGGAGCTGTTTTTT

D: NA
size: NA
J: TRBJ1-5
V: TRBV5-6
CDR3: CASSPLGQPQHF
DNA: TGTGCCAGCAGCCCCTTGGGTCAGCCCCAGCATTTT

D: TRBD1
size: NA
J: TRBJ2-1
V: TRBV6-1
CDR3: CASSAGQGKNEQFF
DNA: TGTGCCAGCAGTGCTGGACAGGGAAAGAATGAGCAGTTCTTC

D: NA
size: NA
J: TRBJ1-5
V: TRBV28
CDR3: CASSHQGRRGQPQHF
DNA: TGTGCCAGCAGTCACCAGGGGAGGCGCGGTCAGCCCCAGCATTTT

D: NA
size: NA
J: TRBJ2-7
V: TRBV27
CDR3: CATRSVGTYESYEQYF
DNA: TGTGCCACCCGTAGTGTCGGGACTTACGAATCCTACGAGCAGTACTTC

D: TRBD2
size: NA
J: TRBJ2-3
V: TRBV19
CDR3: CASSRRLAGGPSNLDTQYF
DNA: TGTGCCAGTAGTCGACGACTAGCGGGAGGGCCCTCCAATCTGGATACGCAGTATTTT

D: NA
size: NA
J: TRBJ2-4
V: TRBV2
CDR3: CASRGSIAKNIQYF
DNA: TGTGCCAGCAGAGGAAGTATAGCCAAAAACATTCAGTACTTC

D: NA
size: NA
J: TRBJ2-3
V: TRBV28
CDR3: CASSFRPSGADTQYF
DNA: TGTGCCAGCAGTTTCCGGCCGTCAGGGGCAGATACGCAGTATTTT

D: TRBD2
size: NA
J: TRBJ2-1
V: TRBV11-3
CDR3: CASKQRGGEQFF
DNA: TGTGCCAGCAAACAGCGGGGCGGTGAGCAGTTCTTC

D: NA
size: once
J: TRBJ2-5
V: TRBV9
CDR3: CASSVGLGMETQYF
DNA: TGTGCCAGCAGCGTAGGGTTAGGGATGGAGACCCAGTACTTC

D: TRBD2
size: NA
J: TRBJ2-1
V: TRBV7-3
CDR3: CASSSREGTTYNEQFF
DNA: TGTGCCAGCAGCTCAAGGGAGGGGACTACCTACAATGAGCAGTTCTTC

D: NA
size: NA
J: TRBJ1-2
V: TRBV10-3
CDR3: CAISEGEMGYTF
DNA: TGTGCCATCAGTGAAGGGGAGATGGGCTACACCTTC

D: TRBD1
size: once
J: TRBJ1-5
V: TRBV2
CDR3: CASRQGQGSNQPQHF
DNA: TGTGCCAGCAGACAGGGACAGGGGAGCAATCAGCCCCAGCATTTT

D: NA
size: NA
J: TRBJ2-7
V: TRBV7-3
CDR3: CASSLEGSSGEQYF
DNA: TGTGCCAGCAGCTTAGAGGGCAGTTCGGGCGAGCAGTACTTC

D: NA
size: NA
J: TRBJ2-7
V: TRBV11-2
CDR3: CASFLSVGSEQYF
DNA: TGTGCCAGCTTTCTAAGCGTGGGTTCCGAGCAGTACTTC

D: NA
size: few
J: TRBJ1-1
V: TRBV25-1
CDR3: CASISRVGEAFF
DNA: TGTGCCAGCATCTCCAGGGTTGGTGAAGCTTTCTTT

D: TRBD2
size: NA
J: TRBJ2-2
V: TRBV19
CDR3: CASNLAGGTGELFF
DNA: TGTGCCAGTAACCTAGCGGGAGGAACCGGGGAGCTGTTTTTT

D: NA
size: NA
J: TRBJ2-1
V: TRBV5-1
CDR3: CASSLTRANEQFF
DNA: TGCGCCAGCAGCCTTACTAGGGCGAATGAGCAGTTCTTC

D: NA
size: NA
J: TRBJ2-3
V: TRBV27
CDR3: CASSPASTIGTDTQYF
DNA: TGTGCCAGCAGTCCCGCAAGTACGATAGGCACAGATACGCAGTATTTT

D: NA
size: NA
J: TRBJ2-7
V: TRBV15
CDR3: CATSRDFGGRYEQYF
DNA: TGTGCCACCAGCAGAGATTTTGGAGGGAGATACGAGCAGTACTTC

D: NA
size: NA
J: TRBJ1-1
V: TRBV28
CDR3: CASSLGGLTEAFF
DNA: TGTGCCAGCAGTTTGGGGGGTCTAACTGAAGCTTTCTTT

D: NA
size: NA
J: TRBJ2-7
V: TRBV5-1
CDR3: CASSLDEGGTSYEQYF
DNA: TGCGCCAGCAGCTTGGACGAGGGGGGGACCTCCTACGAGCAGTACTTC

D: TRBD2
size: NA
J: TRBJ2-7
V: TRBV4-3
CDR3: CASSRFLASGSEQYF
DNA: TGCGCCAGCAGCCGTTTTCTGGCTAGCGGGAGCGAGCAGTACTTC

D: NA
size: NA
J: TRBJ1-1
V: TRBV5-1
CDR3: CASSPSRLRAQNTEAFF
DNA: TGCGCCAGCAGCCCCTCCCGTCTTAGGGCTCAGAACACTGAAGCTTTCTTT

D: TRBD1
size: NA
J: TRBJ2-1
V: TRBV15
CDR3: CATTDRSSYNEQFF
DNA: TGTGCCACCACGGACAGGAGCTCCTACAATGAGCAGTTCTTC

D: TRBD2
size: NA
J: TRBJ2-1
V: TRBV4-1
CDR3: CASSQVQLAGYEQFF
DNA: TGCGCCAGCAGCCAAGTTCAACTAGCGGGCTATGAGCAGTTCTTC

D: TRBD2
size: NA
J: TRBJ2-1
V: TRBV29-1
CDR3: CSVEVPGLAYNEQFF
DNA: TGCAGCGTTGAAGTCCCTGGACTAGCCTACAATGAGCAGTTCTTC

D: NA
size: once
J: TRBJ1-5
V: TRBV4-1
CDR3: CASSQETPPVPGPQHF
DNA: TGCGCCAGCAGCCAAGAGACCCCCCCAGTGCCCGGGCCCCAGCATTTT

D: TRBD1
size: NA
J: TRBJ1-1
V: TRBV9
CDR3: CASSVADRGNTEAFF
DNA: TGTGCCAGCAGCGTAGCCGACAGGGGGAACACTGAAGCTTTCTTT

D: NA
size: NA
J: TRBJ2-7
V: TRBV5-6
CDR3: CASSLGGDGPEQYF
DNA: TGTGCCAGCAGCTTGGGAGGGGACGGGCCCGAGCAGTACTTC

D: NA
size: NA
J: TRBJ2-7
V: TRBV28
CDR3: CASSPTPGQFSPYEQYF
DNA: TGTGCCAGCAGTCCTACCCCTGGACAGTTTTCTCCCTACGAGCAGTACTTC

D: NA
size: NA
J: TRBJ2-5
V: TRBV15
CDR3: CATSRDRELVGETQYF
DNA: TGTGCCACCAGCAGAGATAGGGAACTAGTCGGGGAGACCCAGTACTTC

D: TRBD2
size: once
J: TRBJ2-3
V: TRBV11-2
CDR3: CASSLGGLAGVQDTQYF
DNA: TGTGCCAGCAGCTTAGGTGGACTAGCGGGAGTCCAGGATACGCAGTATTTT

D: NA
size: NA
J: TRBJ2-2
V: TRBV9
CDR3: CASSVGTLTNTGELFF
DNA: TGTGCCAGCAGCGTAGGGACACTAACGAACACCGGGGAGCTGTTTTTT

D: TRBD1
size: NA
J: TRBJ2-5
V: TRBV27
CDR3: CASSLSPGGEQETQYF
DNA: TGTGCCAGCAGTTTAAGTCCAGGGGGCGAACAAGAGACCCAGTACTTC

D: NA
size: NA
J: TRBJ2-1
V: TRBV9
CDR3: CASSVGSTGEQFF
DNA: TGTGCCAGCAGCGTCGGGAGTACTGGTGAGCAGTTCTTC

D: NA
size: once
J: TRBJ2-1
V: TRBV11-2
CDR3: CASSSLRGRNEQFF
DNA: TGTGCCAGCAGCTCCCTCAGGGGAAGAAATGAGCAGTTCTTC

D: NA
size: NA
J: TRBJ2-5
V: TRBV4-1
CDR3: CASSQDWEETQYF
DNA: TGCGCCAGCAGCCAAGACTGGGAGGAGACCCAGTACTTC